This entry is about one TCR beta chain. This may arise from a read error, as a much more abundant clone is one base away. The sample originates from a study of neurological immune-mediated disorders. The CDR3 covers 12 residues. CDR1 DFQATT and CDR2 SNEGSKA come from the germline V gene (reference sequence). 2 million unsorted PBMCs were stored in RNAlater at -80 °C before RNA extraction. TCRdb re-derived calls from the 5' RACE reads in MiXCR, one entry per CDR3 protein. The sample shows around 26,000 distinct CDR3 sequences, 6.6% of them seen only once. Sequencing input: PBMCs. The receptor was isolated from a woman between 50 and 59 years old in good health. The chain has TRBV20-1 and TRBJ2-1, with D perhaps being TRBD1 or TRBD2 (5 bases each). This CDR3 reads CRSGPGSNEQFF. CDR3 in DNA: TGCAGGTCGGGACCGGGTTCCAATGAGCAGTTCTTC.